This passage covers 17 T cell receptor beta chains from one sample sequenced in a study of blood T cell repertoires in COVID-19. The repertoire was sequenced with immunoSEQ multiplex PCR; TCRdb's copy has only in-frame clones and lacks some. The sample shows fewer than 200,000 clones, 81% of them seen only once. Sequenced input: PBMCs or T cells enriched from blood (not recorded which). All receptors derive from a woman between 40 and 55 years old with acute COVID-19.

The chain links TRBV3-1 (or the pseudogene TRBV3-2) to TRBJ1-2; 8 bases match TRBD1. Unmatched junction bases numbered 5, after V lost 2 bases and J lost 6 bases. Germline CDR1 LGHDT, CDR2 YNNKEL (reference sequence). The CDR3 is 14 residues long. CDR3 bases: TGTGCCAGCAGCCAAAACAGGGGGAGTGATGGCTACACCTTC. It is translated as CASSQNRGSDGYTF.

This clone showed up many times. The chain carries TRBV5-8 and TRBJ2-5; 10 positions agree with TRBD1. J was trimmed by 5 bases and V by 3 bases; bases with no gene match: 7. Germline CDR1 SGHTS, CDR2 YDEGEE. CDR3 length: 15 residues. Here the CDR3 reads CASSSRTGGMETQYF. The CDR3 nucleotides are TGTGCCAGCAGCTCGCGGACAGGGGGAATGGAGACCCAGTACTTC.

The genes are TRBV28 and TRBJ1-2; D not resolved. CDR3 length: 12 amino acids. Germline loops: CDR1 MDHEN, CDR2 SYDVKM. V was trimmed by 1 base and J by 10 bases, leaving 10 bases between them. The CDR3 sequence: CASSLSPRYYTF. The CDR3 nucleotides are TGTGCCAGCAGTTTATCGCCGCGATACTACACCTTC.

J is TRBJ2-1 and V is TRBV19, with 8 bases aligning to TRBD2. The V segment lost 4 bases and the J segment 2 bases; nucleotides outside the gene matches: 13. CDR3 length equals 18 residues. Germline V lookup: CDR1 LNHDA, CDR2 SQIVND (reference sequence). The CDR3 sequence: CASSTAFGAGVPYNEQFF. CDR3 bases: TGTGCCAGTAGTACCGCGTTTGGAGCGGGAGTACCCTACAATGAGCAGTTCTTC.

The chain combines TRBV5-4 with TRBJ1-1, with D tentatively TRBD1 (5 bases). CDR1 SGHNT and CDR2 YYREEE come from the germline V gene (reference sequence). The CDR3 runs to 14 residues. Trimming left V 2 bases short and J 0 bases short, with 8 bases between. As DNA, the CDR3 is TGTGCCAGCAGCTTCGACAGACTGAACACTGAAGCTTTCTTT. Translation gives CASSFDRLNTEAFF.

The chain links TRBV5-4 to TRBJ1-1; 7 nucleotides match TRBD1. CDR3 size: 12 residues. From germline, CDR1 is SGHNT and CDR2 YYREEE (reference sequence). The junction had 8 bases not matched to a gene; V was cut back by 4 bases and J by 11 bases. CDR3 coding DNA: TGTGCCAGCAGCCAAGAAGACAGGGTGGCTTTCTTT. Translation: CASSQEDRVAFF. The full variable domain, its missing parts supplied by reference TRBV5-4 and TRBJ1-1, is ETGVTQSPTHLIKTRGQQVTLRCSSQSGHNTVSWYQQALGQGPQFIFQYYREEENGRGNFPPRFSGLQFPNYSSELNVNALELDDSALYLCASSQEDRVAFFGQGTRLTVV.

The chain carries TRBV2 and TRBJ2-1; unclear D gene. Germline CDR1 and CDR2: SNHLY and FYNNEI. Trimming took off 4 bases at V and 7 bases at J, with 8 bases between the two ends. The CDR3 has 12 amino acids. The CDR3 region is CASSGQVNEQFF. The CDR3 nucleotides read TGTGCCAGCAGTGGACAAGTGAATGAGCAGTTCTTC.

The chain is built from TRBV7-3 and TRBJ2-7; maybe TRBD2 (5 bases). The V gene's germline CDR1 is SGHTA and CDR2 FQGTGA. Between the trimmed V and J ends, which lost 2 bases and 5 bases, there was a span of 16 bases. CDR3 length: 15 amino acids. CDR3 amino acids: CASSLVAPRRNEQYV. In DNA form, the CDR3 reads TGTGCCAGCAGCTTAGTTGCCCCCAGGAGGAACGAGCAGTACGTC.

V usage is TRBV5-1 and J usage is TRBJ2-2; D gene unclear. The ends were cut back, 3 bases at V and 0 bases at J, with 3 bases in the middle. This CDR3 comprises 13 residues. Germline V CDR1 and CDR2: SGHRS, YFSETQ. The CDR3 DNA reads as TGCGCCAGCAGCTCCTCGAACACCGGGGAGCTGTTTTTT. This encodes CASSSSNTGELFF. The full variable domain, its missing parts supplied by reference TRBV5-1 and TRBJ2-2, is KAGVTQTPRYLIKTRGQQVTLSCSPISGHRSVSWYQQTPGQGLQFLFEYFSETQRNKGNFPGRFSGRQFSNSRSEMNVSTLELGDSALYLCASSSSNTGELFFGEGSRLTVL.

The CDR3 region has the DNA TGTGCCAGCAGCTTGGAGGCCGGGAGGGAGACCCAGTACTTC. It is translated as CASSLEAGRETQYF. The chain employs TRBV5-4 and TRBJ2-5, with TRBD2 matching 7 bases. CDR1 SGHNT and CDR2 YYREEE come from the germline V gene (reference sequence). V shed 0 bases, J shed 5 bases, and the junction held 4 bases outside the gene matches. The CDR3 consists of 14 residues.

V and J are TRBV27 and TRBJ2-7, with 7 bases identical to TRBD2. The CDR3 is made up of 16 amino acids. CDR1 is MNHEY and CDR2 is SMNVEV in the germline V gene (reference sequence). The ends lost 5 bases at V and 2 bases at J; junction bases unmatched: 12. Here the CDR3 reads CASSLDPTSVAYEQYF. The CDR3 DNA follows: TGTGCCAGCAGTCTAGACCCCACTAGCGTGGCCTACGAGCAGTACTTC.

V and J are TRBV10-3 and TRBJ2-7; 7 nucleotides agree with TRBD2. The J segment lost 6 bases and the V segment lost 3 bases, leaving 8 bases of the junction unmatched. This CDR3 spans 14 amino acids. CDR1 is ENHRY, CDR2 SYGVKD, per germline. The CDR3 DNA reads TGTGCCATCAGTGATGAGCGGGAAGGTTTCGAGCAGTACTTC. Its translation: CAISDEREGFEQYF.

The rearrangement links TRBV5-1 to TRBJ2-7, with D possibly being TRBD1 (5 bases). The CDR3 runs 16 residues. Germline V gene data show CDR1 as SGHRS and CDR2 as YFSETQ. The V end lost 0 bases, the J end lost 6 bases, and 19 bases lay between the germline ends. CDR3 sequence reads: CASSLGRQGLVFEQYF. The CDR3 DNA follows: TGCGCCAGCAGCTTGGGTCGGCAGGGCCTTGTGTTCGAGCAGTACTTC.

V is TRBV5-4 and J is TRBJ2-7, with D perhaps matching TRBD2 (6 bases). In germline, CDR1 is SGHNT, CDR2 YYREEE (reference sequence). The CDR3 covers 16 residues. V was shortened by 4 bases and J by 5 bases, with 22 bases between the two germline ends. This CDR3 reads CASSPRVRGNDNEQYF. The CDR3 coding sequence is TGTGCCAGCAGCCCGCGTGTGCGGGGAAATGATAACGAGCAGTACTTC.

The rearrangement joins TRBV24-1 to TRBJ2-2, with TRBD2 matching over 12 bases. Per germline, CDR1 KGHDR and CDR2 SFDVKD. The CDR3 contains 18 residues. The trim removed 3 bases at V and 7 bases at J, leaving 11 bases unmatched. Here the CDR3 reads CATSDRGSSGRAGGELFF. The CDR3 bases are TGTGCCACCAGTGATCGAGGGTCTAGCGGGAGGGCCGGCGGGGAGCTGTTTTTT.

The chain is built from TRBV7-6 and TRBJ2-1; 7 bases fit TRBD2. The CDR3 covers 16 residues. The trim removed 2 bases at V and 1 base at J, leaving 5 bases unmatched. The V gene's germline CDR1 is SGHVS and CDR2 FNYEAQ. This chain's CDR3 is CASSLLLASSYNEQFF. CDR3 DNA sequence: TGTGCCAGCAGCTTACTACTAGCGTCATCCTACAATGAGCAGTTCTTC.

In its sample, this clone was seen once. This chain uses TRBV10-2 with TRBJ1-2; maybe TRBD1 (6 bases). This CDR3 contains 12 residues. Trimming left V 6 bases short and J 5 bases short, with 10 bases between. Per the germline V gene, CDR1 is WSHSY and CDR2 is SAAADI. The CDR3 sequence: CASSLDRYGYTF. In DNA form, the CDR3 reads TGCGCCAGCAGCCTGGACAGATATGGCTACACCTTC.